Listed below are T cell receptor beta chains from one sample, sequenced in a study of beta chain features in type 1 diabetes. Produced via immunoSEQ multiplex PCR; TCRdb's table is partial and in-frame only. Altogether under 300,000 clones are present, 7.5% to 9.5% being singletons, with the ten largest covering 0.9% to 1.2%. Sequenced material: central memory CD4+ T cells from blood. The receptors come from a woman younger than 30 in good health. Both conserved end residues are part of each CDR3. Fields, in order: J gene, D gene, V gene, CDR3 protein. A D gene is named only where the DNA matches it firmly.

TRBJ2-1 | - | TRBV29-1 | CSVEDGWKNEQFF
TRBJ1-3 | TRBD1 | TRBV2 | CASSEGTGVYTIYF
TRBJ2-7 | - | TRBV18 | CASSPPQDWRQYF
TRBJ2-3 | TRBD2 | TRBV15 | CATSRVGLATDTQYF
TRBJ1-5 | TRBD1 | TRBV7-2 | CASSYNRGNSNQPQHF
TRBJ2-6 | TRBD1 | TRBV19 | CASKGYPDRGSGANVLTF
TRBJ2-1 | TRBD2 | TRBV5-1 | CASSLEITSGPGNEQFF
TRBJ2-6 | TRBD1 | TRBV18 | CASTGQGATSGANVLTF
- | - | TRBV29-1 | CSVGEGWGETQYF
TRBJ2-2 | - | TRBV7-9 | CASSLEPTGVGGGELFF
TRBJ2-3 | - | TRBV4-2 | CASSFNKGTDTQYF
TRBJ2-3 | TRBD2 | TRBV7-3 | CASSFLAGGFGDTQYF
TRBJ2-6 | - | TRBV18 | CASSPALGGANVLTF
TRBJ1-2 | TRBD1 | TRBV5-1 | CASSYRGTGTSAGYGYTF
TRBJ1-2 | - | TRBV9 | CASSPAGGADYGYTF
TRBJ2-1 | - | TRBV11-2 | CASSFLAGYNNEQFF
TRBJ2-3 | TRBD2 | TRBV4-3 | CASSQDLAAGGRTDTQYF
TRBJ1-5 | - | TRBV9 | CASSYLDTPNQPQHF